The source of this TCR beta chain is a study of blood T cells in healthy people across ages. The wider study: Capture by template switching was about one barcoded beta molecule per two T cells. Overall study findings and caveats: Roughly linear age-related decline in beta diversity appeared, significant by age 40.

PCR was performed a second time for roughly 7 to 11 cycles using a sample-barcoded 5' primer and a J-beta primer mix. TCRdb called the 5' RACE reads again in MiXCR, with one record for every CDR3 protein. The sample holds approximately 940,000 distinct CDR3 sequences, roughly 52% seen once. Germline V gene sequence: CDR1 MNHEY, CDR2 SMNVEV (reference sequence). Between the trimmed V and J ends, which lost 0 bases and 11 bases, there was a span of 11 bases. The CDR3 is 13 amino acids. To note about this clonotype: Its antigen is currently unknown.

V and J are TRBV27 and TRBJ2-1; no firm D call. This TCR derives from a man aged 30 to 45 in good health. Sequenced sample: blood. CDR3 nucleotides: TGTGCCAGCAGTTTATCGAGGAGCGATCAGCAGTTCTTC. Translating gives CASSLSRSDQQFF.